This is a list of T cell receptor beta chains from one sample in a study of early T cells in non-severe SARS-CoV-2 infection. TCRdb recomputed calls from the 5' RACE reads with MiXCR, one row per CDR3 protein. The sample holds tens of thousands of distinct CDR3 sequences, 5.5% to 6% seen once. Sequenced input: whole blood. The receptors come from an adult who was a healthcare worker with PCR-confirmed SARS-CoV-2 infection or an uninfected control (not recorded which). Both conserved end residues are part of each CDR3. Each record gives: V gene, J gene, clone size, CDR3 protein. The listing skips clone size in some rows; elsewhere it reads once, few, many or a size class.

V: TRBV7-8; J: TRBJ2-2; size: .; CDR3: CASSPQGNTGELFF
V: TRBV9; J: TRBJ1-1; size: many; CDR3: CASSPPERGAFF
V: TRBV7-8; J: TRBJ2-1; size: .; CDR3: CASSSTRTGLNEQFF
V: TRBV7-2; J: TRBJ2-1; size: many; CDR3: CASSRKGSGPFENEQFF
V: TRBV12-3/TRBV12-4; J: TRBJ1-1; size: .; CDR3: CASSPPGPMWNTEAFF
V: TRBV7-9; J: TRBJ2-5; size: .; CDR3: CASSVLETQYF
V: TRBV20-1; J: TRBJ2-1; size: many; CDR3: CSAERAASGDNEQFF
V: TRBV10-3; J: TRBJ2-7; size: many; CDR3: CAISGRPNEQYF
V: TRBV6-4; J: TRBJ2-1; size: few; CDR3: CASSDSRDNEQFF
V: TRBV28; J: TRBJ1-2; size: .; CDR3: CASSAAQGAKRVGGYTF
V: TRBV27; J: TRBJ2-1; size: .; CDR3: CASSFGRALVLNEQFF
V: TRBV28; J: TRBJ2-6; size: many; CDR3: CASIRGGSGANVLTF
V: TRBV5-6; J: TRBJ2-2; size: many; CDR3: CASNRLAGSGELFF
V: TRBV12-1; J: TRBJ1-1; size: medium-sized; CDR3: CASSFGGGTEAFF
V: TRBV7-3; J: TRBJ2-3; size: many; CDR3: CASSRGIDDTQYF
V: TRBV20-1; J: TRBJ2-7; size: .; CDR3: CSARDFSGATYEQYF
V: TRBV12-3/TRBV12-4; J: TRBJ1-6; size: few; CDR3: CASSLTATNSPLHF
V: TRBV24-1; J: TRBJ2-3; size: many; CDR3: CATREGGTGTDTQYF
V: TRBV5-4; J: TRBJ2-7; size: many; CDR3: CASSLPTSAGAEQYF